The 23 T cell receptor beta chains given below trace back to one sample, sequenced in a study of T cell responses to AZD1222 COVID-19 vaccine. Sequencing was performed with immunoSEQ multiplex PCR; in TCRdb, only in-frame clones are kept and a portion is missing. The table includes about 130,000 clones, approximately 90% detected once. The material sequenced was peripheral blood, taken on day 0 of AZD1222 vaccination. The receptor set was obtained from an adult in good health.

The gene calls are TRBV9 and TRBJ1-5; 8 bases match TRBD1. This CDR3 region has 15 residues. The V gene end was trimmed by 0 bases and the J gene end by 7 bases; junction bases not matched to a gene: 6. Germline V gene lookup returns CDR1 SGDLS and CDR2 YYNGEE. The CDR3 coding sequence is TGTGCCAGCAGCGTAGATGGACAGGGTCTACAGCCCCAGCATTTT. Amino acids: CASSVDGQGLQPQHF.

The chain links TRBV9 to TRBJ1-4; D may be TRBD1 (5 bases). This CDR3 is built from 14 residues. V was cut by 0 bases and J by 5 bases, with 8 bases left in between. Per germline, CDR1 SGDLS and CDR2 YYNGEE. Here the CDR3 reads CASSVGGQNEKLFF. CDR3 bases: TGTGCCAGCAGCGTAGGGGGCCAGAATGAAAAACTGTTTTTT.

The gene calls are TRBV19 and TRBJ2-2; a possible D gene is TRBD1 (6 bases). Looked up from germline, CDR1 is LNHDA and CDR2 is SQIVND (reference sequence). The CDR3 is 15 residues long. Trimming stripped 0 bases from V and 3 bases from J, with 8 bases between. The CDR3 reads CASSIEQGYTGELFF. DNA of the CDR3: TGTGCCAGTAGTATAGAACAGGGTTACACCGGGGAGCTGTTTTTT.

The chain employs TRBV29-1 and TRBJ2-3, with D possibly TRBD2 on 5 matching bases. Between the trimmed V and J ends, which lost 2 bases and 0 bases, there was a span of 6 bases. CDR3 length: 13 residues. Germline values: CDR1 SQVTM, CDR2 ANQGSEA. This chain's CDR3 is CSVERDSTDTQYF. Written as DNA, the CDR3 is TGCAGCGTTGAACGGGATAGCACAGATACGCAGTATTTT.

This clone was seen just once. The genes are TRBV3-1 (or the pseudogene TRBV3-2) and TRBJ1-6, with a tentative D call TRBD1 (6 bases). CDR3 length: 15 residues. Trimming left V 6 bases short and J 2 bases short, with 11 bases between. In germline, CDR1 is LGHDT, CDR2 YNNKEL (reference sequence). The CDR3, as DNA: TGTGCCAGCAGGGGAACAGGGCCCTATAATTCACCCCTCCACTTT. This sequence encodes CASRGTGPYNSPLHF.

This clone was detected a few times. The genes are TRBV19 and TRBJ2-1; the D is unclear. V lost 7 bases and J lost 7, with 14 bases in between. Per the germline V gene, CDR1 is LNHDA and CDR2 is SQIVND (reference sequence). CDR3 length equals 13 residues. The CDR3 nucleotides read TGTGCCAGTATAGGCCCATTTTCAAATGAGCAGTTCTTC. Protein sequence: CASIGPFSNEQFF.

This rearrangement joins TRBV5-1 to TRBJ1-6; no clear D gene. Per the germline V gene, CDR1 is SGHRS and CDR2 is YFSETQ. The CDR3 extends over 15 amino acids. The V end lost 0 bases, the J end lost 3 bases, and 7 bases lay between the germline ends. The CDR3 nucleotides are TGCGCCAGCAGCTTGGGTCAGAGCTATAATTCACCCCTCCACTTT. Translation gives CASSLGQSYNSPLHF.

The chain recombines TRBV5-1 with TRBJ2-5, with D possibly matching TRBD2 (6 bases). The CDR3 has 15 residues. V was trimmed by 0 bases and J by 2 bases, leaving 11 bases between them. Germline V CDR1 and CDR2: SGHRS, YFSETQ. The CDR3 DNA sequence: TGCGCCAGCAGCTTGGGGCCGACTAGACAAGAGACCCAGTACTTC. It specifies CASSLGPTRQETQYF.

Here the CDR3 DNA reads TGTGCCAGCTCACAATCTCCGGGACAGAGTTTCGGCTCCTACGAGCAGTACTTC. Translating gives CASSQSPGQSFGSYEQYF. The chain recombines TRBV18 with TRBJ2-7; TRBD1 aligns across 7 bases. Germline values: CDR1 KGHSH, CDR2 LQKENI. This CDR3 has 18 amino acids. The V gene end was trimmed by 4 bases and the J gene end by 0 bases; junction bases not matched to a gene: 15.

This chain uses TRBV5-4 with TRBJ1-2, with TRBD1 as a possible D gene (5 bases). This CDR3 has 14 amino acids. CDR1 SGHNT and CDR2 YYREEE come from the germline V gene (reference sequence). V was pared by 1 base and J by 0 bases, with 7 bases between. CDR3 region: CASSLRGANYGYTF. In nucleotides, the CDR3 is TGTGCCAGCAGCTTGCGGGGGGCTAACTATGGCTACACCTTC. The whole variable domain, filled in from reference TRBV5-4 and TRBJ1-2, reads ETGVTQSPTHLIKTRGQQVTLRCSSQSGHNTVSWYQQALGQGPQFIFQYYREEENGRGNFPPRFSGLQFPNYSSELNVNALELDDSALYLCASSLRGANYGYTFGSGTRLTVV.

The chain joins TRBV10-2 to TRBJ2-7; tentatively, D is TRBD1 (5 bases). Germline CDR1 reads WSHSY; CDR2 reads SAAADI. Deletions cut 7 bases from V and 2 bases from J, with 9 bases between. The CDR3 sequence is 12 residues long. The CDR3 DNA sequence: TGCGCCAGCACTGCAGGGACCTACGAGCAGTACTTC. The encoded protein is CASTAGTYEQYF.

The chain combines TRBV12-3 or TRBV12-4 with TRBJ1-5; no clear D. The V gene lost 3 bases and the J gene lost 9 bases, with 6 bases spanning the gap. CDR3 length equals 11 residues. For the CDR3, the DNA is TGTGCCAGCAGTTTCGGTGGGCCCCAGCATTTT. Its translation is CASSFGGPQHF.

J is TRBJ2-3 and V is TRBV10-3; TRBD2 is a possible D gene (6 bases). From germline, CDR1 is ENHRY and CDR2 SYGVKD. This CDR3 contains 15 residues. V shed 0 bases and J shed 0 bases, with 7 bases lying between them. CDR3 bases: TGTGCCATCAGTGAGTCCGGGACTAGCACAGATACGCAGTATTTT. Encoded protein: CAISESGTSTDTQYF.

V usage is TRBV11-3 and J usage is TRBJ2-3; no reliable D call. Germline V gene lookup returns CDR1 SGHNT and CDR2 YENEEA. The germline V and J ends were trimmed by 3 bases and 0 bases, with 4 bases remaining between them. The CDR3 length is 13 residues. DNA of the CDR3: TGTGCCAGCAGCTTCGACAGCACAGATACGCAGTATTTT. Translating gives CASSFDSTDTQYF.

The J gene is TRBJ2-1, the V gene TRBV4-3, with 13 nucleotides matching TRBD2. The V and J ends lost 4 bases and 4 bases, in that order; junction bases with no gene match: 4. The germline V gene encodes CDR1 LGHNA and CDR2 YSLEER. This CDR3 comprises 16 residues. The CDR3 spells CASSPGLAGRYNEQFF. CDR3 in DNA: TGCGCCAGCAGCCCGGGACTAGCGGGGAGATACAATGAGCAGTTCTTC.

The chain combines TRBV10-2 with TRBJ1-4; unclear D gene. The CDR3 totals 11 residues. The germline V gene has CDR1 WSHSY and CDR2 SAAADI. Deletions cut 3 bases from V and 12 bases from J, with 8 bases between. CDR3 DNA sequence: TGCGCCAGCAGTGATTCCGGAGAACTGTTTTTT. Protein: CASSDSGELFF.

The rearrangement joins TRBV7-8 to TRBJ2-7, with 8 bases lining up with TRBD2. J gave up 2 bases and V 8 bases, and 5 bases lay outside the gene matches. Germline CDR1 is SGHVS and CDR2 is FQNEAQ. The CDR3 covers 13 residues. CDR3 region: CASSGGGTYEQYF. The CDR3 DNA sequence: TGTGCCAGCTCGGGGGGGGGAACCTACGAGCAGTACTTC.

This CDR3 is CASSLTGDEQYF. Here the CDR3 DNA reads TGTGCCAGCAGCCTGACAGGGGACGAGCAGTACTTC. This chain uses TRBV3-1 (or the pseudogene TRBV3-2) with TRBJ2-7; TRBD1 matches at 8 bases. The germline V gene has CDR1 LGHDT and CDR2 YNNKEL (reference sequence). This CDR3 spans 12 amino acids. The junction had 1 base not matched to a gene; V was cut back by 4 bases and J by 5 bases.

The chain uses TRBV4-3 and TRBJ2-1; TRBD2 matches at 10 bases. The CDR3 runs to 18 residues. Unmatched junction bases numbered 6, after V lost 1 base and J lost 0 bases. Germline V gene sequence: CDR1 LGHNA, CDR2 YSLEER. DNA of the CDR3: TGCGCCAGCAGCCAAGGTCTAGCGGGGGAAAACTCCTACAATGAGCAGTTCTTC. Its translation is CASSQGLAGENSYNEQFF.

CDR3 DNA sequence: TGTGCCATCTGGGACAGGGGGGAATCGAACACCGGGGAGCTGTTTTTT. Translating it yields CAIWDRGESNTGELFF. The genes are TRBV10-3 and TRBJ2-2; TRBD1 agrees at 11 bases. CDR1 is ENHRY and CDR2 is SYGVKD in the germline V gene. This CDR3 comprises 16 residues. Unmatched junction bases numbered 5, after V lost 8 bases and J lost 0 bases.

The V call is TRBV6-5, the J call TRBJ1-1; D is perhaps TRBD1 (6 bases). The CDR3 is 12 residues long. Germline loops: CDR1 MNHEY, CDR2 SVGAGI. The V end was cut by 11 bases, the J end by 3 bases, with 13 bases between. In DNA, the CDR3 is TGTGCCTCAGGGGCAGGGCACACTGAAGCTTTCTTT. It specifies CASGAGHTEAFF.

This clone was observed once. The V call is TRBV19, the J call TRBJ1-1; D is uncertain. Germline CDR1 LNHDA, CDR2 SQIVND (reference sequence). The V end was cut by 6 bases, the J end by 3 bases, with 11 bases between. This CDR3 has 13 residues. The CDR3 sequence: CASRPGSHTEAFF. As DNA, the CDR3 is TGTGCCAGTAGGCCAGGTTCACACACTGAAGCTTTCTTT.

This CDR3 is CASSLSKGYEQYF. CDR3 DNA sequence: TGTGCCAGCAGCTTAAGTAAGGGCTACGAGCAGTACTTC. The chain carries TRBV11-1 and TRBJ2-7; no firm D call. V was clipped by 2 bases and J by 3 bases, with 8 bases between them. This CDR3 has 13 amino acids. Looked up from germline, CDR1 is SGHAT and CDR2 is FQDESV (reference sequence).